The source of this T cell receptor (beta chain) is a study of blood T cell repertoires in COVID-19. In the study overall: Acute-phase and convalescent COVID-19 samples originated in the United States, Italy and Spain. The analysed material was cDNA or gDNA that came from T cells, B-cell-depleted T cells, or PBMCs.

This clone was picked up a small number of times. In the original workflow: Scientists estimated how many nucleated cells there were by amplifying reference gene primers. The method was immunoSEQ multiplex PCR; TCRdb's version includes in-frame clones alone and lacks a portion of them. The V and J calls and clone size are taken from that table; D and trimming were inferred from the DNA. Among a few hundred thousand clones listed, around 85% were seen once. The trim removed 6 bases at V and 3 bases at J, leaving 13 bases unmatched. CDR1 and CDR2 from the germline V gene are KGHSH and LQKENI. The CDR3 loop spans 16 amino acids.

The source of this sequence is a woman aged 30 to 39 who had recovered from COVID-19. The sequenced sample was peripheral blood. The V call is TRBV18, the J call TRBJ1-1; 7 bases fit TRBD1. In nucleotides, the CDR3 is TGTGCCAGCTCGCCTGGAATTAGAGGGACAGACACTGAAGCTTTCTTT. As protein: CASSPGIRGTDTEAFF.